Presented here are 6 T cell receptor beta chains from one specimen sequenced in a study of beta chain features in type 1 diabetes. These TCRs are of unknown antigen specificity. General study points: Patients with Type 1 diabetes showed moderately but significantly shorter TCRB CDR3s in all four CD4+ subsets.

Expressed TCRB transcripts were sequenced after all isolated RNA was converted to cDNA. Clones were read by immunoSEQ multiplex PCR, and TCRdb kept only the in-frame ones, dropping some. The sample lists some 660,000 clones, over 12% occurring once. The specimen was naive CD4+ T cells from blood. Receptors were obtained from a man aged 18 to 30 with type 1 diabetes.

This clone has a handful of counts. The V call is TRBV30, the J call TRBJ2-3; D is ambiguous. V dropped 3 bases and J dropped 2 bases, with 6 bases sitting between them. This CDR3 spans 12 amino acids. Germline CDR1 and CDR2: GTSNPN and SVGIG (reference sequence). The CDR3: CAWRVFTDTQYF. CDR3 DNA: TGTGCCTGGAGAGTGTTCACAGATACGCAGTATTTT.

J is TRBJ2-1 and V is TRBV28; D may be TRBD2 (6 bases). The V gene lost 6 bases and the J gene lost 4 bases, with 16 bases spanning the gap. The CDR3 has 15 amino acids. The germline gives CDR1 MDHEN, CDR2 SYDVKM. The chain's CDR3 is CASREFLGTYNEQFF. In nucleotides, the CDR3 is TGTGCCAGCAGGGAATTTCTCGGGACTTACAATGAGCAGTTCTTC.

This rearrangement joins TRBV29-1 to TRBJ2-1; 10 bases are a match to TRBD2. Germline V gives CDR1 SQVTM, CDR2 ANQGSEA. This CDR3 contains 16 residues. V shed 4 bases, J shed 11 bases, and the junction held 17 bases outside the gene matches. CDR3 region: CSVGQNKSGRGRKQFF. The CDR3, as DNA: TGCAGCGTTGGCCAGAATAAGAGCGGGAGGGGGCGTAAGCAGTTCTTC.

This clone has more than one count but fewer than ten. The rearrangement joins TRBV15 to TRBJ2-3, with D possibly matching TRBD1 (6 bases). The CDR3 contains 16 residues. The V and J ends lost 5 bases and 10 bases respectively, with 25 bases between them. Germline V gene sequence: CDR1 LNHNV, CDR2 YYDKDF (reference sequence). The CDR3 DNA reads TGTGCCACCAGCCCGAAAGGGGCCACAGGGTACTCTCCGCAGTATTTT. It codes for CATSPKGATGYSPQYF.

The CDR3 DNA reads TGTGCCAGCAGTTACTCGACGGACACTGAAGCTTTCTTT. It specifies CASSYSTDTEAFF. The chain combines TRBV6-6 with TRBJ1-1; the D is unclear. Germline CDR1 is MNHNY and CDR2 is SVGAGI (reference sequence). The ends were cut back, 0 bases at V and 3 bases at J, with 5 bases in the middle. The CDR3 totals 13 residues.

This clone was seen more than once but under ten times. The chain couples TRBV27 to TRBJ2-7; TRBD1 matches at 10 bases. This CDR3 comprises 15 residues. Germline V gene data show CDR1 as MNHEY and CDR2 as SMNVEV (reference sequence). J gave up 5 bases and V 2 bases, and 6 bases lay outside the gene matches. This CDR3 is CASSLRVTGGHEQYF. CDR3 coding DNA: TGTGCCAGCAGTTTACGGGTGACAGGGGGCCACGAGCAGTACTTC.